Listed here are 18 T cell receptor beta chains from one sample, sequenced in a study of blood T cell repertoires in COVID-19. The protocol was immunoSEQ multiplex PCR, while the TCRdb copy is restricted to in-frame clones and leaves out a portion. Here the sample spans around 280,000 clones, approximately 91% being singletons. Input material: peripheral blood. The receptor source for this set is a woman aged 25 to 39 with COVID-19, enrolled during active disease.

Notes on this clone: Other nucleotide sequences in the sample specify the same CDR3. This chain links TRBV11-2 with TRBJ1-6; no clear D. Germline CDR1 SGHAT, CDR2 FQNNGV. Trimming stripped 7 bases from V and 2 bases from J, with 15 bases between. CDR3 length: 16 residues. The CDR3 is CASTRGDNPYNSPLHF. The CDR3 DNA reads TGTGCCAGCACCCGGGGAGACAACCCCTATAATTCACCCCTCCACTTT.

The chain couples TRBV6-6 to TRBJ1-4; D not resolved. Germline values: CDR1 MNHNY, CDR2 SVGAGI (reference sequence). V lost 0 bases to trimming and J lost 4 bases, with 9 bases between them. The CDR3 is made up of 15 amino acids. CDR3 amino acids: CASSYSPGRNEKLFF. For the CDR3, the DNA is TGTGCCAGCAGTTACTCTCCAGGCCGTAATGAAAAACTGTTTTTT.

This sequence joins TRBV19 and TRBJ1-5, with 12 bases matching TRBD1. Looked up from germline, CDR1 is LNHDA and CDR2 is SQIVND (reference sequence). The CDR3 has 15 amino acids. J lost 7 bases, V lost 3 bases, and 4 bases had no gene match. CDR3 in amino acids: CASSIGTGGRQPQHF. The CDR3 DNA is TGTGCCAGTAGTATCGGGACAGGGGGCAGGCAGCCCCAGCATTTT.

The genes are TRBV5-1 and TRBJ2-3, with 11 bases aligning to TRBD2. Germline V CDR1 and CDR2: SGHRS, YFSETQ. With V trimmed by 0 bases and J by 3 bases, 3 bases remained unmatched. The length of the CDR3 is 16 residues. The CDR3 spells CASSLGASGRTDTQYF. The DNA of the CDR3 is TGCGCCAGCAGCTTGGGGGCTAGCGGGAGGACAGATACGCAGTATTTT.

This chain joins TRBV10-3 and TRBJ2-3, with TRBD2 identical over 7 bases. CDR3 length: 17 amino acids. With V trimmed by 2 bases and J by 1 base, 9 bases remained unmatched. The germline V gene has CDR1 ENHRY and CDR2 SYGVKD. The CDR3 protein is CAISEEWGGPRTDTQYF. In DNA, the CDR3 is TGTGCCATCAGTGAGGAGTGGGGAGGGCCCCGCACAGATACGCAGTATTTT.

Worth noting for this clone: A much larger clone sits a single nucleotide away, making a read error possible. The same CDR3 is also encoded by other DNA sequences in this sample. The V gene is TRBV6-1, the J gene TRBJ2-7; TRBD1 agrees at 8 bases. V lost 3 bases, J lost 3 bases, and 1 base stayed unmatched. The CDR3 is 13 residues long. The germline CDR1 and CDR2 sequences are MNHNS and SASEGT. CDR3 in amino acids: CASSDGQGYEQYF. CDR3 sequence (DNA): TGTGCCAGCAGTGACGGACAGGGCTACGAGCAGTACTTC.

The rearrangement uses TRBV3-1 (or the pseudogene TRBV3-2) and TRBJ1-4; 8 bases fit TRBD1. The CDR3 contains 14 residues. The germline CDR1 and CDR2 sequences are LGHDT and YNNKEL (reference sequence). J gave up 5 bases and V 2 bases, and 1 base lay outside the gene matches. CDR3 sequence (DNA): TGTGCCAGCAGCCAAACAGGGGGGAATGAAAAACTGTTTTTT. Encoded protein: CASSQTGGNEKLFF.

This chain joins TRBV7-8 and TRBJ2-2; D remains ambiguous. Trimming took 3 bases from V and 4 from J, leaving 6 bases between them. The CDR3 loop spans 13 amino acids. CDR1 and CDR2 (germline): SGHVS, FQNEAQ. Here the CDR3 reads CASSLELTGELFF. For the CDR3, the DNA is TGTGCCAGCAGCTTGGAGCTCACCGGGGAGCTGTTTTTT.

The chain joins TRBV14 to TRBJ2-1; a possible D gene is TRBD2 (6 bases). Germline V gene sequence: CDR1 SGHDN, CDR2 FVKESK. Trimming cost V 3 bases and J 9 bases, with 21 bases left between them. This CDR3 is 16 amino acids long. CDR3: CASSHYGSPPDGEQFF. The CDR3 coding sequence is TGTGCCAGCAGCCACTACGGGAGTCCCCCGGATGGTGAGCAGTTCTTC.

The rearrangement joins TRBV28 to TRBJ1-4; D uncertain. Trimming pared 10 bases from V and 6 bases from J, leaving 9 bases between. CDR1 is MDHEN and CDR2 is SYDVKM in the germline V gene. The CDR3 covers 11 residues. This CDR3 reads CATRSDEKLFF. DNA of the CDR3: TGTGCCACCCGGTCCGATGAAAAACTGTTTTTT. The whole variable domain, filled in from reference TRBV28 and TRBJ1-4, reads DVKVTQSSRYLVKRTGEKVFLECVQDMDHENMFWYRQDPGLGLRLIYFSYDVKMKEKGDIPEGYSVSREKKERFSLILESASTNQTSMYLCATRSDEKLFFGSGTQLSVL.

In this sample, this clone turned up once. The chain joins TRBV3-1 (or the pseudogene TRBV3-2) to TRBJ2-3; 8 nucleotides line up with TRBD2. The CDR3 consists of 12 residues. V was clipped by 4 bases and J by 6 bases; unmatched bases: 0. Looked up from germline, CDR1 is LGHDT and CDR2 is YNNKEL (reference sequence). The CDR3 region is CASSRTSDTQYF. CDR3 coding DNA: TGTGCCAGCAGCCGGACTAGCGATACGCAGTATTTT.

The rearrangement links TRBV5-5 to TRBJ2-6; no reliable D call. The CDR3 is 15 amino acids. V was trimmed by 4 bases and J by 0 bases, leaving 8 bases between them. Germline assignment: CDR1 SGHKS and CDR2 YYEKEE (reference sequence). The CDR3 spells CASSPPGSGANVLTF. The CDR3 region has the DNA TGTGCCAGCAGCCCCCCGGGCTCTGGGGCCAACGTCCTGACTTTC.

The chain has TRBV5-1 and TRBJ2-7, with 11 bases identical to TRBD2. V shed 0 bases and J 2 bases; nucleotides not matched to a gene: 7. Germline CDR1 reads SGHRS; CDR2 reads YFSETQ. The CDR3 length is 17 residues. CDR3 sequence: CASSLAGLAGGTYEQYF. The CDR3 bases are TGCGCCAGCAGCTTGGCCGGGCTAGCGGGAGGAACCTACGAGCAGTACTTC.

The V call is TRBV7-2, the J call TRBJ2-3; TRBD2 agrees at 8 bases. V shed 3 bases, J shed 9 bases, and the junction held 5 bases outside the gene matches. Germline V gene lookup returns CDR1 SGHTA and CDR2 FQGNSA. There are 13 residues in the CDR3. CDR3 DNA sequence: TGTGCCAGCAGCTTCGGACTAGCCCCGACGCAGTATTTT. It encodes CASSFGLAPTQYF.

The chain is built from TRBV19 and TRBJ1-2; D is uncertain. This CDR3 has 12 amino acids. V lost 7 bases and J lost 4, with 10 bases in between. Germline V gene data show CDR1 as LNHDA and CDR2 as SQIVND (reference sequence). This CDR3 reads CASTAGGYGYTF. CDR3 nucleotide sequence: TGTGCCAGTACTGCAGGAGGCTATGGCTACACCTTC.

This chain joins TRBV27 and TRBJ2-7, with 7 bases matching TRBD2. Germline V lookup: CDR1 MNHEY, CDR2 SMNVEV (reference sequence). CDR3 size: 14 residues. V dropped 6 bases and J dropped 0; count of bases not matched to a gene: 5. CDR3 in amino acids: CASRGLGGSYEQYF. DNA for the CDR3: TGTGCCAGCAGAGGACTAGGAGGCTCCTACGAGCAGTACTTC.

This rearrangement joins TRBV28 to TRBJ2-1; D is possibly TRBD2 (6 bases). The germline CDR1 and CDR2 sequences are MDHEN and SYDVKM. The CDR3 sequence is 12 residues long. V lost 5 bases and J lost 4, with 6 bases in between. The CDR3 sequence: CASSLAYNEQFF. The CDR3 DNA is TGTGCCAGCAGTCTAGCGTACAATGAGCAGTTCTTC.

The chain links TRBV7-9 to TRBJ2-3, with 8 bases lining up with TRBD2. The V gene's germline CDR1 is SEHNR and CDR2 FQNEAQ (reference sequence). The J segment lost 4 bases and the V segment lost 2 bases, leaving 2 bases of the junction unmatched. CDR3 length: 14 amino acids. CDR3: CASSLPAGADTQYF. The CDR3 nucleotides are TGTGCCAGCAGCTTACCAGCGGGAGCAGATACGCAGTATTTT.